Listed below are T cell receptor beta chains from one sample, sequenced in a study of CD8+CD57+ T cells in acquired aplastic anemia. TCRdb reanalysed the reads using MiXCR and keeps one entry per CDR3 protein. This sample has 50,000 to 65,000 distinct CDR3 sequences, with roughly 60% found just once. Material for sequencing was sorted CD4+, CD8+, or CD8+CD57+ T cells (not recorded which) from PBMCs. The receptors were sampled from a human donor with aplastic anemia. Both conserved end residues are part of each CDR3. The order of the fields is V gene, CDR3 protein.

v_call: TRBV19
cdr3_aa: CASSMNRGIEAFF

v_call: TRBV9
cdr3_aa: CASSPVLWTGGYNVLTF

v_call: TRBV11-2
cdr3_aa: CASSFVMGASTDTQYF

v_call: TRBV15
cdr3_aa: CATWLVAGSYEQYF

v_call: TRBV20-1
cdr3_aa: CSARGLVAGSNEQFF

v_call: TRBV2
cdr3_aa: CASSGRLTFF

v_call: TRBV6-1
cdr3_aa: CASSRSGGSGSYNEQFF

v_call: TRBV14
cdr3_aa: CASSQVSGVTDTQYF

v_call: TRBV7-6
cdr3_aa: CASSFNGGSEQYF

v_call: TRBV11-3
cdr3_aa: CAGRAGGFTDTQYF

v_call: TRBV2
cdr3_aa: CASSPTGVDYGYTF

v_call: TRBV7-2
cdr3_aa: CASSLVVTEAFF

v_call: TRBV7-2
cdr3_aa: CASSQTGPYEQYF

v_call: TRBV15
cdr3_aa: CATSSVGQPQHF

v_call: TRBV19
cdr3_aa: CASSLGTGNEKLFF

v_call: TRBV4-1
cdr3_aa: CASSQVGRTFRRYDGYTF

v_call: TRBV15
cdr3_aa: CATSTRPGQGGWTQYF

v_call: TRBV29-1
cdr3_aa: CSVQRGSTDTQYF

v_call: TRBV24-1
cdr3_aa: CATSGRDSGYSGANVLTF

v_call: TRBV29-1
cdr3_aa: CSVVQGDTQYF

v_call: TRBV6-1
cdr3_aa: CASRVGQGYKGNTIYF

v_call: TRBV2
cdr3_aa: CASSEMANSNNEQLF

v_call: TRBV2
cdr3_aa: CASSSPGNRGYTF

v_call: TRBV24-1
cdr3_aa: CATSLGPYYGYTF

v_call: TRBV9
cdr3_aa: CASSVRWDRVNTGELFF

v_call: TRBV2
cdr3_aa: CASSEGLAGGNEQFF

v_call: TRBV3-1
cdr3_aa: CASSHPRPAYNEQFF

v_call: TRBV15
cdr3_aa: CATRGSGRPSYEQYF

v_call: TRBV19
cdr3_aa: CASSLGGEGKNIQYF

v_call: TRBV5-1
cdr3_aa: CASSLGTGGSLSSGNTIYF

v_call: TRBV4-3
cdr3_aa: CASSQGTGKIYEQYF

v_call: TRBV9
cdr3_aa: CASSVWGRETQYF

v_call: TRBV7-2
cdr3_aa: CASSSLGTQYF

v_call: TRBV2
cdr3_aa: CASVFMGADTQYF

v_call: TRBV10-3
cdr3_aa: CAIRAHGSQETQYF

v_call: TRBV4-3
cdr3_aa: CASSQEGQGYEQYF

v_call: TRBV7-8
cdr3_aa: CASSFGTSYTF

v_call: TRBV7-3
cdr3_aa: CASSASATQYF

v_call: TRBV29-1
cdr3_aa: CSAYPGTGRQYF

v_call: TRBV24-1
cdr3_aa: CATSDGHREGVWQFF

v_call: TRBV9
cdr3_aa: CASSEGTSNEQFF

v_call: TRBV7-2
cdr3_aa: CASSLGGLAGQETQYF

v_call: TRBV29-1
cdr3_aa: CSVETGLVWTF

v_call: TRBV7-9
cdr3_aa: CASSLGDMAEAFF

v_call: TRBV6-5
cdr3_aa: CASSYSLHNSPLHF

v_call: TRBV6-4
cdr3_aa: CASSEGQGNTEAFF